The present entry profiles one T cell receptor beta chain with its context. The antigen is unknown. This sample was included in a study of post-analysis software for immune sequencing data. Study-level information: Included among the disease courses, which were recorded for the cohort, were relapsing-remitting, secondary progressive and progressive-relapsing multiple sclerosis. Study-wide points: There was significantly lower normalized Chao1 diversity in multiple sclerosis patients than in controls. Strong co-clustering by F measure was seen for same-batch samples.

Built from TCR beta cDNA, the libraries had unique molecular identifiers in them. TCRdb independently ran MiXCR on the PCR reads; one entry per CDR3 protein. The top ten hold under 30% of the sample, which has 150,000 to 200,000 distinct CDR3 sequences, around 34% seen once. Sequenced material: blood, taken after autologous hematopoietic stem cell transplantation. The TCR originated in a girl aged 10 to 17 with multiple sclerosis.

CDR3 in DNA: TGTGCCAGCAGCCCCCTTACTGGCCATTCACCCCTCCACTTT. It encodes CASSPLTGHSPLHF. V gene TRBV9 combines with J gene TRBJ1-6; no firm D call. Germline V gene sequence: CDR1 SGDLS, CDR2 YYNGEE. The CDR3 consists of 14 residues. The ends were cut back, 4 bases at V and 8 bases at J, with 13 bases in the middle.